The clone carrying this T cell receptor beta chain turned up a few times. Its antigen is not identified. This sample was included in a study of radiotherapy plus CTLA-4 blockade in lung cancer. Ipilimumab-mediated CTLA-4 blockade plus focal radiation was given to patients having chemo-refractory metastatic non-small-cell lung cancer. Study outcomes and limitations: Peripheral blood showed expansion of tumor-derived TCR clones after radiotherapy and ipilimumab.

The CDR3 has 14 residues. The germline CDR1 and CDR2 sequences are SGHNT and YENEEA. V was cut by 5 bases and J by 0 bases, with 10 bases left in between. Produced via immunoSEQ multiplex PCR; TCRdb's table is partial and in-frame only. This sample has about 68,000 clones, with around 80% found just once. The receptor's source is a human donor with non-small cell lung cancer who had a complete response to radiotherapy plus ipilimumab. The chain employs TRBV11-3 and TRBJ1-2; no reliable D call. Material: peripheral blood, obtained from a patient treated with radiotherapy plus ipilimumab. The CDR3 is CASSPLTANYGYTF. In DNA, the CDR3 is TGTGCCAGCAGCCCCCTTACAGCTAACTATGGCTACACCTTC.